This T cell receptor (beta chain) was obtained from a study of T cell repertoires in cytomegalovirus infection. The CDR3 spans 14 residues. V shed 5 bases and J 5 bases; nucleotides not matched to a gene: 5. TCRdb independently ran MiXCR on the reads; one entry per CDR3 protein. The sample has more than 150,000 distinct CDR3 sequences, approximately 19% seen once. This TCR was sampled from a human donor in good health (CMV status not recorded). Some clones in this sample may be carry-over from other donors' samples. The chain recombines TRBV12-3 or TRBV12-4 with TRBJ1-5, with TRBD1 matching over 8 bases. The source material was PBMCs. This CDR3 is CASSPTGGHQPQHF. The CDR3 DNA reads TGTGCCAGCAGTCCTACAGGGGGTCATCAGCCCCAGCATTTT.